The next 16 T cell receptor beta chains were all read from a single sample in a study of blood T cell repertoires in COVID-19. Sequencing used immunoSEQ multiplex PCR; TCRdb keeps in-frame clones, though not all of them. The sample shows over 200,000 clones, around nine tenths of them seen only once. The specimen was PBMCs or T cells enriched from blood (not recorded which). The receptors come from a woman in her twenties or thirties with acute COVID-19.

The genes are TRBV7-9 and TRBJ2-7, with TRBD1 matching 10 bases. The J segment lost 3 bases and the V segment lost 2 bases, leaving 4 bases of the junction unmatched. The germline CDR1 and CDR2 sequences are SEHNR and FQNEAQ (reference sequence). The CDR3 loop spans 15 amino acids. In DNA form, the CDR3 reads TGTGCCAGCAGCTTATTGGGACAGGGGAACTACGAGCAGTACTTC. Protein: CASSLLGQGNYEQYF. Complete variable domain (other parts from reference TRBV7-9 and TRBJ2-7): DTGVSQNPRHKITKRGQNVTFRCDPISEHNRLYWYRQTLGQGPEFLTYFQNEAQLEKSRLLSDRFSAERPKGSFSTLEIQRTEQGDSAMYLCASSLLGQGNYEQYFGPGTRLTVT.

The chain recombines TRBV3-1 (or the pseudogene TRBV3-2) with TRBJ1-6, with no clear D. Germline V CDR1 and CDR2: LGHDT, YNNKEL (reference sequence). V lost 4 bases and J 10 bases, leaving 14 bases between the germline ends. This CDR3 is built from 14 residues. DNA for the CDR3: TGTGCCAGCAGCCGGGTCCCGAGGTACTCACCCCTCCACTTT. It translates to CASSRVPRYSPLHF.

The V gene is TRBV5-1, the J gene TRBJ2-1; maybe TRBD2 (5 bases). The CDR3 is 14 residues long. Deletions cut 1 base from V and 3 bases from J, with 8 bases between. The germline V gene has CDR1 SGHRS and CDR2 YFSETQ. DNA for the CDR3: TGCGCCAGCAGCTTGCCGGGAATCTACAATGAGCAGTTCTTC. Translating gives CASSLPGIYNEQFF.

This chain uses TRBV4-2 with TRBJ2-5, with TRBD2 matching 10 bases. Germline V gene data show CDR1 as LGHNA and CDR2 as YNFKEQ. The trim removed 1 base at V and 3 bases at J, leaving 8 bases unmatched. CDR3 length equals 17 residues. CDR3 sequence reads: CASSQGVQRGGKETQYF. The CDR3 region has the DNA TGTGCCAGCAGCCAAGGTGTCCAGCGGGGGGGAAAAGAGACCCAGTACTTC.

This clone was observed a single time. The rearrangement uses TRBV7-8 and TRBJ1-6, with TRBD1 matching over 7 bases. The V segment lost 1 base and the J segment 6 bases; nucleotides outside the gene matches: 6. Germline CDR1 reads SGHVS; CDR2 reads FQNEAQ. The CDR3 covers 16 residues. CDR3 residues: CASSLDRGGLNSPLHF. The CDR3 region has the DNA TGTGCCAGCAGCTTAGACAGGGGAGGCCTTAATTCACCCCTCCACTTT.

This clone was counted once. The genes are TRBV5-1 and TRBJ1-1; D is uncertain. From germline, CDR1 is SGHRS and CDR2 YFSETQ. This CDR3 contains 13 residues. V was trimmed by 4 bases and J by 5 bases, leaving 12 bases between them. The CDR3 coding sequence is TGCGCCAGCAGCGCCCCCAGAGGGACTGAAGCTTTCTTT. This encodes CASSAPRGTEAFF.

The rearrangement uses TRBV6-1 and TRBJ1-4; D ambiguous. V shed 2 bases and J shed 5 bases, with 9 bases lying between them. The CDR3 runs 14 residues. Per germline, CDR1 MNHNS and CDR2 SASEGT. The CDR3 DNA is TGTGCCAGCAGTGAACTTCGTCTAAATGAAAAACTGTTTTTT. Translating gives CASSELRLNEKLFF.

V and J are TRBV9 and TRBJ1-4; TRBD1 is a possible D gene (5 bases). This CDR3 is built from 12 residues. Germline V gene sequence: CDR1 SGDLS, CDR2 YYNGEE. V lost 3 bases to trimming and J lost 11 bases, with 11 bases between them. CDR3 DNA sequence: TGTGCCAGCAGCGCTGGGGGGAGGAAACTGTTTTTT. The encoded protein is CASSAGGRKLFF.

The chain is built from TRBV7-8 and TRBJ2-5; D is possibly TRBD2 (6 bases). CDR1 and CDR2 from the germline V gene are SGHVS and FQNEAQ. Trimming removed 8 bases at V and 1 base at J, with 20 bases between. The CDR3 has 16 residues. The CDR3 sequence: CASGGIWAESQETQYF. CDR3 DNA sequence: TGTGCCAGCGGAGGGATTTGGGCAGAGAGCCAAGAGACCCAGTACTTC.

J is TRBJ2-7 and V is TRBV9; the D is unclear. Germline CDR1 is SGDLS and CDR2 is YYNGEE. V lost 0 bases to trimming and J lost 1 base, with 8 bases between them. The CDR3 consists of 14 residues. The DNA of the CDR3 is TGTGCCAGCAGCGTAGTCCCGGAGTCCTACGAGCAGTACTTC. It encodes CASSVVPESYEQYF.

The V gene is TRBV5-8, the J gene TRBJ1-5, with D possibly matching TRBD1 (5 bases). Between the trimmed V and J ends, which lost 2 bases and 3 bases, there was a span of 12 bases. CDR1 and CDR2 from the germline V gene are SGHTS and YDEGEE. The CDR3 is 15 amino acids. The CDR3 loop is CASSLGQGFNQPQHF. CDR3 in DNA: TGTGCCAGCAGCTTAGGGCAGGGTTTCAATCAGCCCCAGCATTTT. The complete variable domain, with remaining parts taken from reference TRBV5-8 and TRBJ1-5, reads EAGVTQSPTHLIKTRGQQATLRCSPISGHTSVYWYQQALGLGLQFLLWYDEGEERNRGNFPPRFSGRQFPNYSSELNVNALELEDSALYLCASSLGQGFNQPQHFGDGTRLSIL.

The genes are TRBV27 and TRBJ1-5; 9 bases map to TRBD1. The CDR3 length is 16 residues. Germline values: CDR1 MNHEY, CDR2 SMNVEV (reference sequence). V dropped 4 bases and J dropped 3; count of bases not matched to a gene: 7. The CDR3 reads CASSSRTGVVNQPQHF. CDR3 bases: TGTGCCAGCAGTTCACGGACAGGGGTCGTCAATCAGCCCCAGCATTTT.

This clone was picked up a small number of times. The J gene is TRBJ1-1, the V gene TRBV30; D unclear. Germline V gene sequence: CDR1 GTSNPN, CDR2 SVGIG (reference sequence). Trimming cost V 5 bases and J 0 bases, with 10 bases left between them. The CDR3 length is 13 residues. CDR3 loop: CAWSHGVNTEAFF. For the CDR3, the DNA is TGTGCCTGGTCACATGGAGTGAACACTGAAGCTTTCTTT.

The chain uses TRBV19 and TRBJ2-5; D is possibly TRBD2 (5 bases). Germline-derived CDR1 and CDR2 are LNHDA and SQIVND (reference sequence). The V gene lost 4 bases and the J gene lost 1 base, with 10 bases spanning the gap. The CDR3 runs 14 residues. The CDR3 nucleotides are TGTGCCAGTAGTAGCCGGACTCTCCAAGAGACCCAGTACTTC. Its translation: CASSSRTLQETQYF.

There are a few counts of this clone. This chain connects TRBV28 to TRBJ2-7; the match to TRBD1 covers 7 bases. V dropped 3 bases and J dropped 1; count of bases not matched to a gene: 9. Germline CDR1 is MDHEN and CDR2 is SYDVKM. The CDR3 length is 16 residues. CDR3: CASSLYTRQGSYEQYF. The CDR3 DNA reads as TGTGCCAGCAGTTTGTACACTCGACAGGGATCCTACGAGCAGTACTTC.

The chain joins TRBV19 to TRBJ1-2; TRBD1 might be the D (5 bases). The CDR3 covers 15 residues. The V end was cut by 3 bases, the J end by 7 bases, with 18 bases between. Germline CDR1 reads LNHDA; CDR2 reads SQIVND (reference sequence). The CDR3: CASSIATGGPGGYTF. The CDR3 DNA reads TGTGCCAGTAGTATTGCAACCGGGGGTCCGGGTGGCTACACCTTC.